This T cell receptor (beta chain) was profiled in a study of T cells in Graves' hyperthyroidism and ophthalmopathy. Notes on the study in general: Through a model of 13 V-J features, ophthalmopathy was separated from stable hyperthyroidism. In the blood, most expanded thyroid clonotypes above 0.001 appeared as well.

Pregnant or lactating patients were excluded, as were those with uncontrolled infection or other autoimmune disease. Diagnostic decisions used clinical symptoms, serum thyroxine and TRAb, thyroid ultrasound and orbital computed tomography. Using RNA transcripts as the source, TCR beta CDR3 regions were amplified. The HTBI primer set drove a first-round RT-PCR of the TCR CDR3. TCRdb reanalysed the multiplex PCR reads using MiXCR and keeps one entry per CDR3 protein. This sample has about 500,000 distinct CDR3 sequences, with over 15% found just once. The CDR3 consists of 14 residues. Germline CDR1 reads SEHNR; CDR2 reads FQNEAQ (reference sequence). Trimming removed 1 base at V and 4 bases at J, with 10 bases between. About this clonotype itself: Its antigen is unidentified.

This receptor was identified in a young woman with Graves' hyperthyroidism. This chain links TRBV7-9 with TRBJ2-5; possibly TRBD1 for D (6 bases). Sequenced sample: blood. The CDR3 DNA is TGTGCCAGCAGCTTAGACAGGGTTCGAGAGACCCAGTACTTC. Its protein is CASSLDRVRETQYF. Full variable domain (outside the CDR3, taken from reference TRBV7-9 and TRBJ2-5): DTGVSQNPRHKITKRGQNVTFRCDPISEHNRLYWYRQTLGQGPEFLTYFQNEAQLEKSRLLSDRFSAERPKGSFSTLEIQRTEQGDSAMYLCASSLDRVRETQYFGPGTRLLVL.